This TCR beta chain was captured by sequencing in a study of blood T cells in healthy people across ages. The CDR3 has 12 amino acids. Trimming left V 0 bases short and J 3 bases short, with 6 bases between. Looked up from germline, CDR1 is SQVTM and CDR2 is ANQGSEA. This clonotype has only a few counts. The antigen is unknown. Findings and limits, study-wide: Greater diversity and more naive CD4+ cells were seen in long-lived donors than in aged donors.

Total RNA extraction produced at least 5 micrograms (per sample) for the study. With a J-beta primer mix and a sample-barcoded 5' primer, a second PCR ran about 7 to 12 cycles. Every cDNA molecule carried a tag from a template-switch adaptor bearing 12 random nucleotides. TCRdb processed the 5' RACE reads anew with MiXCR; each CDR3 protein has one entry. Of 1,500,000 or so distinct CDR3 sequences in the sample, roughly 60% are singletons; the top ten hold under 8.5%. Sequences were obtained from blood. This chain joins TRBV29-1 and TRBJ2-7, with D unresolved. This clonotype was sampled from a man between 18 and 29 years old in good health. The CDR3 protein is CSVEDLGYEQYF. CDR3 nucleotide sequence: TGCAGCGTTGAAGATCTGGGCTACGAGCAGTACTTC.